These 21 T cell receptor beta chains were sequenced from one sample in a study of T-cell reconstitution after alpha-beta-depleted transplantation in children. Preparation of the TCRbeta library was carried out with unique molecular identifiers. TCRdb redid the calling of the PCR reads with MiXCR, one entry per CDR3 protein. The sample contains about 980,000 distinct CDR3 sequences, under 30% of which appear only once. Material: PBMCs, mostly from graft donor cells, obtained 360 days after TCRalphabeta/CD19-depleted stem cell transplant. These receptors came from a boy in the first two years of life who had a stem cell transplant for SCID, so the T cells may come from the graft donor.

This chain connects TRBV15 to TRBJ2-5; 8 bases map to TRBD2. Germline-derived CDR1 and CDR2 are LNHNV and YYDKDF (reference sequence). This CDR3 contains 16 residues. J was trimmed by 1 base and V by 3 bases; bases with no gene match: 7. The CDR3 region is CATSRLSGAPQETQYF. DNA of the CDR3: TGTGCCACCAGCAGGCTTAGCGGGGCGCCCCAAGAGACCCAGTACTTC.

This clonotype was seen a few times. V gene TRBV12-3 or TRBV12-4 combines with J gene TRBJ1-1; no clear D gene. V was clipped by 0 bases and J by 2 bases, with 10 bases between them. The CDR3 length is 15 residues. CDR3: CASSLAPGINTEAFF. The CDR3, as DNA: TGTGCCAGCAGTTTAGCGCCAGGTATAAACACTGAAGCTTTCTTT.

A few counts support this clonotype. V is TRBV3-1 and J is TRBJ2-7; D remains unclear. CDR3 length: 14 amino acids. The V gene's germline CDR1 is LGHDT and CDR2 YNNKEL (reference sequence). V was pared by 4 bases and J by 0 bases, with 10 bases between. For the CDR3, the DNA is TGTGCCAGCAGCCGCCGGGCCACCTCCTACGAGCAGTACTTC. This translates into CASSRRATSYEQYF.

The rearrangement uses TRBV6-1 and TRBJ1-4; no clear D gene. The CDR3 is 16 residues long. V dropped 2 bases and J dropped 0 bases, with 10 bases sitting between them. CDR1 and CDR2 from the germline V gene are MNHNS and SASEGT. CDR3 sequence: CASSEWSYSTNEKLFF. The DNA for the CDR3 is TGTGCCAGCAGTGAATGGTCGTATTCAACTAATGAAAAACTGTTTTTT.

This clonotype was recorded a few times. This chain joins TRBV6-5 and TRBJ1-2; 10 nucleotides match TRBD1. The CDR3 has 14 residues. Looked up from germline, CDR1 is MNHEY and CDR2 is SVGAGI. V gave up 2 bases and J gave up 5 bases; unmatched junction bases: 2. The CDR3 coding sequence is TGTGCCAGCAGTTACGACAGGGGGCTGTATGGCTACACCTTC. Translation gives CASSYDRGLYGYTF.

There are a few counts of this clonotype. This sequence joins TRBV5-1 and TRBJ2-1; perhaps TRBD2 as D (6 bases). There are 16 residues in the CDR3. Germline CDR1 SGHRS, CDR2 YFSETQ. Trimming took off 0 bases at V and 4 bases at J, with 14 bases between the two ends. The chain's CDR3 is CASSLVSAGVYNEQFF. The CDR3 nucleotides read TGCGCCAGCAGCTTGGTCTCAGCGGGTGTATACAATGAGCAGTTCTTC.

Only one count was recorded for this clonotype. The CDR3 nucleotides read TGCGCCAGCAGCCAAGTGGGGACTGGAACAGATACGCAGTATTTT. This encodes CASSQVGTGTDTQYF. The genes are TRBV4-3 and TRBJ2-3; weak D call: TRBD2 (6 bases). This CDR3 contains 15 residues. Looked up from germline, CDR1 is LGHNA and CDR2 is YSLEER. With 1 base removed from V and 3 bases from J, the gap between germline ends came to 11 bases.

V is TRBV5-5 and J is TRBJ2-5, with D unresolved. Per the germline V gene, CDR1 is SGHKS and CDR2 is YYEKEE (reference sequence). V lost 2 bases and J 0 bases, leaving 8 bases between the germline ends. The CDR3 covers 14 residues. CDR3 residues: CASSFAPYQETQYF. For the CDR3, the DNA is TGTGCCAGCAGCTTCGCCCCTTACCAAGAGACCCAGTACTTC.

The V call is TRBV7-2, the J call TRBJ2-1, with D maybe TRBD2 (5 bases). The CDR3 runs 14 residues. The germline V gene encodes CDR1 SGHTA and CDR2 FQGNSA. The V and J ends lost 5 bases and 1 base respectively, with 9 bases between them. CDR3 DNA sequence: TGTGCCAGCAGCACCTGGGAGTCCTACAATGAGCAGTTCTTC. Amino acid sequence: CASSTWESYNEQFF. The full variable domain, rest sourced from reference TRBV7-2 and TRBJ2-1, is GAGVSQSPSNKVTEKGKDVELRCDPISGHTALYWYRQSLGQGLEFLIYFQGNSAPDKSGLPSDRFSAERTGGSVSTLTIQRTQQEDSAVYLCASSTWESYNEQFFGPGTRLTVL.

The V call is TRBV5-6, the J call TRBJ2-2; 9 bases line up with TRBD1. Germline CDR1 and CDR2: SGHDT and YYEEEE. V dropped 3 bases and J dropped 7; count of bases not matched to a gene: 10. CDR3 length: 16 residues. CDR3 protein: CASSSPGQGRDGELFF. The CDR3 DNA reads as TGTGCCAGCAGCTCCCCGGGACAGGGTCGGGACGGGGAGCTGTTTTTT.

V gene TRBV4-2 combines with J gene TRBJ2-3; 13 positions match TRBD2. In germline, CDR1 is LGHNA, CDR2 YNFKEQ. The CDR3 runs to 16 residues. The J segment lost 0 bases and the V segment lost 8 bases, leaving 5 bases of the junction unmatched. This CDR3 is CASGLAGDPSTDTQYF. DNA of the CDR3: TGTGCCAGCGGACTAGCGGGGGACCCTAGCACAGATACGCAGTATTTT.

This rearrangement joins TRBV9 to TRBJ2-4; D may be TRBD2 (6 bases). The CDR3 runs 15 residues. Germline assignment: CDR1 SGDLS and CDR2 YYNGEE. With 0 bases removed from V and 7 bases from J, the gap between germline ends came to 14 bases. The CDR3 region has the DNA TGTGCCAGCAGCGTAGGGGACCGACGGGGGAACATTCAGTACTTC. It translates to CASSVGDRRGNIQYF.

V and J are TRBV12-3 or TRBV12-4 and TRBJ2-2; a weak D match, TRBD1 (6 bases). The CDR3 totals 15 residues. V lost 6 bases, J lost 1 base, and 12 bases lay in between. The CDR3 reads CASSARGGNTGELFF. In nucleotides, the CDR3 is TGTGCCAGCAGCGCCAGGGGCGGGAACACCGGGGAGCTGTTTTTT.

This clonotype occurred a few times. The chain recombines TRBV6-1 with TRBJ2-1; perhaps TRBD2 as D (7 bases). The germline V gene encodes CDR1 MNHNS and CDR2 SASEGT. The length of the CDR3 is 15 residues. Trimming left V 7 bases short and J 8 bases short, with 21 bases between. For the CDR3, the DNA is TGTGCCAGCAAGCTTCGGGGCGGGGGCGGTGATGAGCAGTTCTTC. This encodes CASKLRGGGGDEQFF.

This clonotype was seen a handful of times. The chain uses TRBV27 and TRBJ2-7, with D perhaps matching TRBD1 (6 bases). V was shortened by 2 bases and J by 2 bases, with 16 bases between the two germline ends. This CDR3 comprises 16 residues. Germline V CDR1 and CDR2: MNHEY, SMNVEV (reference sequence). The CDR3 DNA is TGTGCCAGCAGTTTAGGTGCAGGGGACATAGCCTACGAGCAGTACTTC. Encoded protein: CASSLGAGDIAYEQYF.

Only a few counts were recorded for this clonotype. The rearrangement links TRBV7-3 to TRBJ1-5, with D tentatively TRBD1 (6 bases). Trimming took off 1 base at V and 0 bases at J, with 22 bases between the two ends. Germline loops: CDR1 SGHTA, CDR2 FQGTGA. This CDR3 is 20 amino acids long. The chain's CDR3 is CASSLITRTDPGDSNQPQHF. The CDR3 DNA reads as TGTGCCAGCAGCTTAATAACCCGGACAGACCCCGGGGATAGCAATCAGCCCCAGCATTTT.

J is TRBJ2-3 and V is TRBV2; D perhaps matches TRBD1 (6 bases). Germline V gene sequence: CDR1 SNHLY, CDR2 FYNNEI. The ends were cut back, 3 bases at V and 0 bases at J, with 13 bases in the middle. The CDR3 extends over 16 amino acids. The CDR3 bases are TGTGCCAGCAGTGATATCCTCAGGGGCAGCACAGATACGCAGTATTTT. Its protein product is CASSDILRGSTDTQYF.

This clonotype was found a few times. This chain links TRBV5-1 with TRBJ2-2; D may be TRBD1 or TRBD2 (5 bases each). The CDR3 runs 15 residues. Looked up from germline, CDR1 is SGHRS and CDR2 is YFSETQ. V was clipped by 4 bases and J by 2 bases, with 12 bases between them. This CDR3 reads CASSIPGPNTGELFF. The CDR3 DNA sequence: TGCGCCAGCAGCATTCCGGGACCAAACACCGGGGAGCTGTTTTTT.

The table lists this clonotype with many counts. The chain recombines TRBV7-8 with TRBJ2-1, with 8 positions matching TRBD2. CDR1 is SGHVS, CDR2 FQNEAQ, per germline. The CDR3 length is 17 residues. The V gene end was trimmed by 5 bases and the J gene end by 8 bases; junction bases not matched to a gene: 17. The CDR3 protein is CASSPGRGDPYKDEQFF. The CDR3 bases are TGTGCCAGCAGCCCAGGGCGGGGGGACCCATATAAGGATGAGCAGTTCTTC.

This clonotype has a handful of counts. This chain uses TRBV7-6 with TRBJ1-1; D gene unclear. Trimming removed 1 base at V and 3 bases at J, with 9 bases between. CDR1 and CDR2 (germline): SGHVS, FNYEAQ. The CDR3 has 14 amino acids. The CDR3 protein is CASSLEGYYTEAFF. The CDR3 bases are TGTGCCAGCAGCTTAGAAGGGTACTACACTGAAGCTTTCTTT.

V is TRBV20-1 and J is TRBJ2-3; D unclear. The germline V gene encodes CDR1 DFQATT and CDR2 SNEGSKA (reference sequence). This CDR3 region has 12 residues. V lost 2 bases and J 0 bases, leaving 3 bases between the germline ends. The CDR3 DNA follows: TGCAGTGCTAGACAGAGCACAGATACGCAGTATTTT. This encodes CSARQSTDTQYF.